This entry lists 15 T cell receptor beta chains sequenced from one sample in a study of shared clonotypes between healthy human individuals. The naive CD8 subset, CD45RO-negative cells positively selected for CCR7, excluded terminally differentiated effector memory CD45RA+ cells. The protocol was immunoSEQ multiplex PCR, while the TCRdb copy is restricted to in-frame clones and leaves out a portion. The data contain about 820,000 clones, over 90% of them seen just once; the ten biggest clones take up less than 25%. Sequenced input: naive CD8+ T cells sorted from blood. All receptors come from a man younger than 40 in good health.

V gene TRBV27 combines with J gene TRBJ2-7; possibly TRBD2 for D (5 bases). The germline V gene has CDR1 MNHEY and CDR2 SMNVEV (reference sequence). V was clipped by 8 bases and J by 3 bases, with 20 bases between them. This CDR3 spans 15 amino acids. CDR3 loop: CASGVRGSRDYEQYF. CDR3 nucleotides: TGTGCCAGCGGGGTTCGTGGGAGTAGGGACTACGAGCAGTACTTC.

This chain links TRBV5-1 with TRBJ2-7; 9 bases are a match to TRBD1. CDR1 and CDR2 from the germline V gene are SGHRS and YFSETQ. This CDR3 has 14 amino acids. V trimming: 0 bases; J trimming: 6 bases; junction bases outside the gene matches: 4. The CDR3 nucleotides read TGCGCCAGCAGCTTGGGACAGGGGGAAGGCGAGCAGTACTTC. Translation: CASSLGQGEGEQYF.

The V gene is TRBV27, the J gene TRBJ2-3; D unclear. In germline, CDR1 is MNHEY, CDR2 SMNVEV (reference sequence). This CDR3 is built from 14 residues. V was clipped by 2 bases and J by 2 bases, with 8 bases between them. CDR3: CASSLIRYTDTQYF. CDR3 DNA sequence: TGTGCCAGCAGTTTAATTCGGTACACAGATACGCAGTATTTT.

V usage is TRBV19 and J usage is TRBJ1-5; TRBD1 aligns across 9 bases. The germline CDR1 and CDR2 sequences are LNHDA and SQIVND (reference sequence). Trimming cost V 6 bases and J 2 bases; bases outside gene matches: 5. The CDR3 length is 15 residues. This CDR3 reads CASRLQGAGNQPQHF. CDR3 bases: TGTGCCAGTAGATTACAGGGGGCCGGCAATCAGCCCCAGCATTTT.

The chain links TRBV5-1 to TRBJ2-2, with a tentative D call TRBD2 (5 bases). The germline gives CDR1 SGHRS, CDR2 YFSETQ. With 3 bases removed from V and 2 bases from J, the gap between germline ends came to 17 bases. The CDR3 runs to 17 residues. CDR3 protein: CASSYVVVRDNTGELFF. DNA for the CDR3: TGCGCCAGCAGCTACGTCGTAGTCCGGGATAACACCGGGGAGCTGTTTTTT.

DNA of the CDR3: TGTGCCAGCAGCTTGAGTCCAAGACAGGGCCTCACCGGGGAGCTGTTTTTT. Its translation is CASSLSPRQGLTGELFF. The chain joins TRBV11-2 to TRBJ2-2; TRBD1 matches at 7 bases. Germline V gene data show CDR1 as SGHAT and CDR2 as FQNNGV. The CDR3 spans 17 residues. V lost 3 bases to trimming and J lost 4 bases; unmatched junction nucleotides: 11.

This rearrangement joins TRBV4-3 to TRBJ1-1; D remains ambiguous. The CDR3 is 15 amino acids. Trimming shortened V by 0 bases and J by 0 bases, and 8 bases separated the two germline ends. Germline V CDR1 and CDR2: LGHNA, YSLEER. CDR3: CASSQEASMNTEAFF. Written as DNA, the CDR3 is TGCGCCAGCAGCCAAGAAGCCAGTATGAACACTGAAGCTTTCTTT.

The chain recombines TRBV29-1 with TRBJ2-3; 9 nucleotides align to TRBD2. The CDR3 has 14 residues. CDR1 and CDR2 (germline): SQVTM, ANQGSEA. The ends lost 4 bases at V and 0 bases at J; junction bases unmatched: 2. Written as DNA, the CDR3 is TGCAGCGTTGCGACTAGCGGTAGCACAGATACGCAGTATTTT. The encoded protein is CSVATSGSTDTQYF.

As concerns this clone: One base away lies a much larger clone, so this may be a sequencing read error. The same CDR3 is also encoded by other DNA sequences in this sample. This sequence joins TRBV28 and TRBJ2-1; D uncertain. The germline gives CDR1 MDHEN, CDR2 SYDVKM. The CDR3 covers 11 residues. The V and J ends lost 5 bases and 4 bases respectively, with 3 bases between them. DNA for the CDR3: TGTGCCAGCAGTACGTACAATGAGCAGTTCTTC. Translation gives CASSTYNEQFF.

In its sample, this clone was seen once. This sample also contains other DNA sequences that code for the same CDR3. The chain combines TRBV7-9 with TRBJ2-7, with D perhaps matching TRBD2 (6 bases). From germline, CDR1 is SEHNR and CDR2 FQNEAQ (reference sequence). The CDR3 is 12 residues long. Trimming took off 5 bases at V and 4 bases at J, with 9 bases between the two ends. The CDR3 loop is CASSLRGYEQYF. The DNA for the CDR3 is TGTGCCAGCAGCCTGCGGGGTTACGAGCAGTACTTC.

This clone appeared a single time. This chain links TRBV4-1 with TRBJ2-7; D unclear. The CDR3 totals 14 residues. V gave up 0 bases and J gave up 3 bases, with 9 bases separating them. The V gene's germline CDR1 is MGHRA and CDR2 YSYEKL. Here the CDR3 reads CASSQENNHYEQYF. The CDR3 nucleotides are TGCGCCAGCAGCCAAGAAAACAATCACTACGAGCAGTACTTC.

The chain carries TRBV27 and TRBJ2-5; D might be TRBD2 (7 bases). The CDR3 length is 18 residues. V lost 0 bases and J 2 bases, leaving 19 bases between the germline ends. Looked up from germline, CDR1 is MNHEY and CDR2 is SMNVEV (reference sequence). CDR3: CASSLSGGGLRIQETQYF. CDR3 sequence (DNA): TGTGCCAGCAGTTTATCTGGGGGGGGGCTAAGGATACAAGAGACCCAGTACTTC.

J is TRBJ2-5 and V is TRBV28; TRBD2 matches 15 bases. V shed 5 bases and J 4 bases; nucleotides not matched to a gene: 5. CDR1 and CDR2 (germline): MDHEN, SYDVKM. The CDR3 sequence is 16 residues long. CDR3: CASSPRTSGRVETQYF. The CDR3 DNA reads as TGTGCCAGCAGTCCCAGGACTAGCGGGAGGGTAGAGACCCAGTACTTC.

This clone has a handful of counts. The rearrangement joins TRBV10-3 to TRBJ1-1; D possibly corresponds to TRBD1 (6 bases). This CDR3 is 13 amino acids long. The germline CDR1 and CDR2 sequences are ENHRY and SYGVKD. Trimming shortened V by 0 bases and J by 6 bases, and 8 bases separated the two germline ends. The CDR3 sequence is CAISESGAAEAFF. The CDR3 DNA reads TGTGCCATCAGTGAGTCGGGGGCCGCTGAAGCTTTCTTT.

The chain is built from TRBV9 and TRBJ2-2; 9 bases map to TRBD1. Germline loops: CDR1 SGDLS, CDR2 YYNGEE. The CDR3 spans 15 residues. V shed 6 bases, J shed 4 bases, and the junction held 7 bases outside the gene matches. CDR3 protein: CASNLGQGLTGELFF. In DNA form, the CDR3 reads TGTGCCAGCAATCTCGGACAGGGGCTCACCGGGGAGCTGTTTTTT.